This T cell receptor beta chain was retrieved from a study of response to subunit inactivated influenza vaccine. Germline V gives CDR1 DFQATT, CDR2 SNEGSKA (reference sequence). V dropped 0 bases and J dropped 1; count of bases not matched to a gene: 5. The CDR3 is 16 residues long. TCRdb analysed the RT-PCR reads with MiXCR anew, one entry per CDR3 protein. The data show about 780,000 distinct CDR3 sequences, roughly 20% seen once. This sequence originates from a man aged 45-65 years who received an inactivated influenza vaccine. The sample here was PBMCs from blood, taken around 5 days after vaccination. The chain recombines TRBV20-1 with TRBJ1-3, with TRBD1 identical over 8 bases. The CDR3 nucleotides are TGCAGTGCTAGAGATAGCCAGGGGGCTTCTGGAAACACCATATATTTT. It yields the protein CSARDSQGASGNTIYF.